This T cell receptor beta chain was sequenced for a study of T-cell reconstitution after alpha-beta-depleted transplantation in children. Notes on the study in general: T-cell counts and diversity at one year following transplant were attributed mainly to newly produced T cells. Surviving recipient T cells and thymic progenitors produced the high day-60 TCRbeta diversity seen in some patients. About two months after transplant, alpha-beta T cells reportedly came from several hundred expanded graft clones.

Germline-derived CDR1 and CDR2 are SGHRS and YFSETQ. The CDR3 contains 14 residues. Trimming removed 8 bases from V and 3 bases from J, with 14 bases in between. Library preparation (for TCRbeta) was performed with unique molecular identifiers. A single record per CDR3 protein comes from TCRdb applying MiXCR to the PCR reads. The repertoire consists of approximately 1,000,000 distinct CDR3 sequences, with about 26% occurring once and the leading ten covering roughly 27%. A word on this clonotype: What it recognizes is unknown.

The starting material was PBMCs, mostly from graft donor cells, obtained 360 days after TCRalphabeta/CD19-depleted stem cell transplant. The receptor's source is a boy younger than two who had a stem cell transplant for SCID, so the T cells may come from the graft donor. The genes are TRBV5-1 and TRBJ2-2; the D gene is possibly TRBD1 (6 bases). CDR3 sequence (DNA): TGCGCCAGTTCCCCGGCAGGGGACACCGGGGAGCTGTTTTTT. This encodes CASSPAGDTGELFF.